This T cell receptor beta chain appears in the sequencing data of a study of spatial heterogeneity in lung cancer. Points from the study as a whole: Tumoral mutation counts were tracked by counts of expanded intratumoral alpha and beta TCRs.

TCRdb itself ran the 5' RACE reads through MiXCR, one entry per CDR3 protein. The profile shows roughly 20,000 distinct CDR3 sequences, under 3.5% of them singletons. Time point defined: sample taken at primary tumor resection. Per germline, CDR1 SGHVS and CDR2 FQNEAQ. The CDR3 consists of 13 residues. The V gene lost 3 bases and the J gene lost 3 bases, with 8 bases spanning the gap. This clonotype has ten or more counts. The antigen is undetermined. The source of this sequence is a male donor with early-stage non-small cell lung cancer. The V gene is TRBV7-8, the J gene TRBJ1-2, with D possibly TRBD1 on 5 matching bases. This specimen was lung tumor tissue, taken at surgery. Here the CDR3 reads CASSLRGDYGYTF. The DNA for the CDR3 is TGTGCCAGCAGCTTGCGGGGGGACTATGGCTACACCTTC.